A selection of T cell receptor beta chains follows, all from one sample in a study of patients and donors after allogeneic stem cell transplantation. TCRdb ran MiXCR on the RT-PCR reads and lists one entry per CDR3 protein. The sample yields 800,000 to 1,000,000 distinct CDR3 sequences, around 17% seen once. Sequencing used blood, either unsorted or a sorted T cell fraction (not recorded which). The origin of the receptors is a human donor who was either an allogeneic HSCT recipient or a stem cell or donor lymphocyte infusion donor (not recorded which). It is not recorded whose cells these are; they may come from a transplant donor. CDR3s include the opening cysteine and the closing phenylalanine or tryptophan. D genes are given only for firm matches. Only part of the rows carry a size: once, few, many, or a class if the clone is expanded.

CDR3 DNA: TGTGCCAGCAGTGCCCCCGGGACGGGGCAGGATGAGCAGTACTTC
CDR3 protein: CASSAPGTGQDEQYF
J gene: TRBJ2-7
clone size: -
V gene: TRBV28
D gene: -

CDR3 DNA: TGTGCCATCTGGGGACAGGGGAGCGGCACTGAAGCTTTCTTT
CDR3 protein: CAIWGQGSGTEAFF
J gene: TRBJ1-1
clone size: -
V gene: TRBV10-3
D gene: TRBD1

CDR3 DNA: TGTGCCAGCAGTGCCTTGCTTGGACAGGGGGCACTCTACGAGCAGTACTTC
CDR3 protein: CASSALLGQGALYEQYF
J gene: TRBJ2-7
clone size: few
V gene: TRBV6-1
D gene: TRBD1

CDR3 DNA: TGCAGTGCTAGAGATCACCTACGGAACACCGGGGAGCTGTTTTTT
CDR3 protein: CSARDHLRNTGELFF
J gene: TRBJ2-2
clone size: few
V gene: TRBV20-1
D gene: -

CDR3 DNA: TGTGCCAGCAGGACAGACTTGAACACTGAAGCTTTCTTT
CDR3 protein: CASRTDLNTEAFF
J gene: TRBJ1-1
clone size: -
V gene: TRBV6-1
D gene: -

CDR3 DNA: TGTGCCAGCTCACCACCCACTAGGGGTGAGCAGTTCTTC
CDR3 protein: CASSPPTRGEQFF
J gene: TRBJ2-1
clone size: few
V gene: TRBV18
D gene: -

CDR3 DNA: TGTGCCAGCAGTTATCGGGACGTTAATTCACCCCTCCACTTT
CDR3 protein: CASSYRDVNSPLHF
J gene: TRBJ1-6
clone size: few
V gene: TRBV6-5
D gene: -

CDR3 DNA: TGCGCCAGCAGCCAAGAGGGCCTAGGAGTGGATGAGCAGTTCTTC
CDR3 protein: CASSQEGLGVDEQFF
J gene: TRBJ2-1
clone size: -
V gene: TRBV4-1
D gene: -

CDR3 DNA: TGCGCCAGCAGCTTGTGGACATCCGACACTGAAGCTTTCTTT
CDR3 protein: CASSLWTSDTEAFF
J gene: TRBJ1-1
clone size: -
V gene: TRBV5-1
D gene: -

CDR3 DNA: TGTGCCAGCAGCTTCCCTAGCGGCCTACAAAGTTACAATGAGCAGTTCTTC
CDR3 protein: CASSFPSGLQSYNEQFF
J gene: TRBJ2-1
clone size: -
V gene: TRBV5-5
D gene: TRBD2

CDR3 DNA: TGTGCCAGCAGCCAAGAAAGAGGGACCTACGAGCAGTACTTC
CDR3 protein: CASSQERGTYEQYF
J gene: TRBJ2-7
clone size: -
V gene: TRBV4-1
D gene: -

CDR3 DNA: TGCGCCAGCAGCTTGGGGACTAGCGGGGCGGGGGAGCAGTTCTTC
CDR3 protein: CASSLGTSGAGEQFF
J gene: TRBJ2-1
clone size: few
V gene: TRBV5-1
D gene: TRBD2

CDR3 DNA: TGTGCCAGCAGCTTGCGGGTCGTAGCCAAAAACATTCAGTACTTC
CDR3 protein: CASSLRVVAKNIQYF
J gene: TRBJ2-4
clone size: few
V gene: TRBV11-2
D gene: -

CDR3 DNA: TGCAGTGCTAGAGATGACAGAACTAAAGCCACAGATACGCAGTATTTT
CDR3 protein: CSARDDRTKATDTQYF
J gene: TRBJ2-3
clone size: -
V gene: TRBV20-1
D gene: -

CDR3 DNA: TGTGCCAGCAGTCCCCGGGACAGGAGATTAAATTCACCCCTCCACTTT
CDR3 protein: CASSPRDRRLNSPLHF
J gene: TRBJ1-6
clone size: few
V gene: TRBV12-3/TRBV12-4
D gene: TRBD1

CDR3 DNA: TGCGCCAGCAGCTTGGGAGGGACACGACAAGAGACCCAGTACTTC
CDR3 protein: CASSLGGTRQETQYF
J gene: TRBJ2-5
clone size: -
V gene: TRBV5-1
D gene: -

CDR3 DNA: TGCGCCAGCGGCCGAGGGATTAGCGGGACGGGATCCTACAATGAGCAGTTCTTC
CDR3 protein: CASGRGISGTGSYNEQFF
J gene: TRBJ2-1
clone size: many
V gene: TRBV5-1
D gene: TRBD2

CDR3 DNA: TGTGCCACCAGTGATACTCGACAGATCAATCAGCCCCAGCATTTT
CDR3 protein: CATSDTRQINQPQHF
J gene: TRBJ1-5
clone size: few
V gene: TRBV24-1
D gene: -

CDR3 DNA: TGTGCCAGCATCCAACTGGGGACAGATACGCAGTATTTT
CDR3 protein: CASIQLGTDTQYF
J gene: TRBJ2-3
clone size: few
V gene: TRBV7-8
D gene: -

CDR3 DNA: TGCGCCAGCAGTAAGACAGGGGAAGAGCAGTACTTC
CDR3 protein: CASSKTGEEQYF
J gene: TRBJ2-7
clone size: -
V gene: TRBV5-1
D gene: TRBD1

CDR3 DNA: TGTGCCAGCAGCCAAGACGAAGGGGGCGAGGGGCATTTT
CDR3 protein: CASSQDEGGEGHF
J gene: TRBJ1-5
clone size: -
V gene: TRBV4-2
D gene: TRBD1

CDR3 DNA: TGTGCCAGCAGTTTATCCGGGAGGGGTCATGAGCAGTTCTTC
CDR3 protein: CASSLSGRGHEQFF
J gene: TRBJ2-1
clone size: many
V gene: TRBV12-3/TRBV12-4
D gene: TRBD2

CDR3 DNA: TGTGCCAGCAGCGGCTCCGGGACTAGGGAGACCCAGTACTTC
CDR3 protein: CASSGSGTRETQYF
J gene: TRBJ2-5
clone size: few
V gene: TRBV5-5
D gene: TRBD2

CDR3 DNA: TGTGCCAGCAGTCGGAAAGGCGGTACCTACGAGCAGTACTTC
CDR3 protein: CASSRKGGTYEQYF
J gene: TRBJ2-7
clone size: -
V gene: TRBV25-1
D gene: -

CDR3 DNA: TGTGCCAGCAGTTACGGGGCAGGGATCTACGAGCAGTACTTC
CDR3 protein: CASSYGAGIYEQYF
J gene: TRBJ2-7
clone size: -
V gene: TRBV6-5
D gene: -

CDR3 DNA: TGCAGTGCCGCTACAGGGGGTGGTGGCTACACCTTC
CDR3 protein: CSAATGGGGYTF
J gene: TRBJ1-2
clone size: few
V gene: TRBV20-1
D gene: TRBD1

CDR3 DNA: TGTGCCAGCAGCTTTCGCCGACGGATCGGCACTGAAGCTTTCTTT
CDR3 protein: CASSFRRRIGTEAFF
J gene: TRBJ1-1
clone size: -
V gene: TRBV5-6
D gene: -

CDR3 DNA: TGTGCCAGCAGCCCCCGGACAGGACTTAATGAAAAACTGTTTTTT
CDR3 protein: CASSPRTGLNEKLFF
J gene: TRBJ1-4
clone size: -
V gene: TRBV9
D gene: TRBD1

CDR3 DNA: TGTGCCAGCAGCTTGCCCGGACAGGGGGAGCTGTTTTTT
CDR3 protein: CASSLPGQGELFF
J gene: TRBJ2-2
clone size: few
V gene: TRBV7-6
D gene: -

CDR3 DNA: TGCAGTGCTAGCATGGACACCTATAATTCACCCCTCCACTTT
CDR3 protein: CSASMDTYNSPLHF
J gene: TRBJ1-6
clone size: few
V gene: TRBV20-1
D gene: -

CDR3 DNA: TGCAGTGCTAATTTAGGTGGGACAGGGAATCAGCCCCAGCATTTT
CDR3 protein: CSANLGGTGNQPQHF
J gene: TRBJ1-5
clone size: few
V gene: TRBV20-1
D gene: TRBD1

CDR3 DNA: TGTGCCTGGGATGCGCGGGAGAGCTCCTATAATTCACCCCTCCACTTT
CDR3 protein: CAWDARESSYNSPLHF
J gene: TRBJ1-6
clone size: -
V gene: TRBV30
D gene: -